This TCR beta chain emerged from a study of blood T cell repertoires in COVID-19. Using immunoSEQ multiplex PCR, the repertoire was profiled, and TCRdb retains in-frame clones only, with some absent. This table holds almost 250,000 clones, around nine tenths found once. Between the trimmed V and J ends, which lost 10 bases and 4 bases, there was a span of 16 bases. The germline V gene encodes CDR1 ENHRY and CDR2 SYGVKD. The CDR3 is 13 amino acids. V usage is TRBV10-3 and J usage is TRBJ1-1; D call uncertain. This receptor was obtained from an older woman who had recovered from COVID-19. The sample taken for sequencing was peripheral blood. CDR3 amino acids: CAKPGLEGTEAFF. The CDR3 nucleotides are TGTGCCAAACCGGGCCTAGAGGGCACTGAAGCTTTCTTT.